Reported below is one TCR beta chain. Assay: immunoSEQ multiplex PCR; the TCRdb copy retains only in-frame clones and omits some. The sample lists about 70,000 clones; 85% to 90% were seen once. The data stem from a study of OX40 agonist ivuxolimab in advanced cancers. On the study more broadly: The dose-escalation group included hepatocellular carcinoma, melanoma, renal cell carcinoma and head and neck cancer.

Trimming took off 8 bases at V and 1 base at J, with 8 bases between the two ends. This CDR3 is 13 amino acids long. The germline V gene has CDR1 MNHEY and CDR2 SMNVEV (reference sequence). This chain joins TRBV27 and TRBJ2-2; tentatively, D is TRBD1 or TRBD2 (5 bases each). This specimen consisted of CD4+ or CD8+ T cells sorted from blood, obtained in a trial of the OX40 agonist ivuxolimab. The sequence was obtained from an adult with an advanced solid tumor such as melanoma, head and neck, liver or kidney cancer. The CDR3 bases are TGTGCCAGCCTGAGGGGGAACACCGGGGAGCTGTTTTTT. This gives the protein CASLRGNTGELFF.